This T cell receptor beta chain came from a study of cytomegalovirus exposure and HLA in healthy donors. CDR1 SNHLY and CDR2 FYNNEI come from the germline V gene. CDR3 length: 13 residues. The V end lost 4 bases, the J end lost 3 bases, and 6 bases lay between the germline ends. PCR amplification relied on 60 Vbeta primers (plus 13 Jbeta primers). Using immunoSEQ multiplex PCR, the repertoire was profiled, and TCRdb retains in-frame clones only, with some absent. Among some 150,000 clones, roughly 80% were seen once, and the ten largest hold 1.3%. This chain connects TRBV2 to TRBJ2-2; D uncertain. The material sequenced was PBMCs. The TCR originated in a woman between 45 and 60 years old in good health and CMV-seronegative. The CDR3 sequence: CASSAGYTGELFF. Written as DNA, the CDR3 is TGTGCCAGCAGTGCCGGGTACACCGGGGAGCTGTTTTTT.